The rows below give T cell receptor beta chains drawn from one sample of a study of control samples from healthy donors and cancer patients. Sequencing used immunoSEQ multiplex PCR; TCRdb keeps in-frame clones, though not all of them. The sample gives about 130,000 clones, approximately 92% of which show up once; approximately 0.57% is in the top ten. The sequenced sample was PBMCs. The source is a man aged 80 or over with head and neck cancer. The CDR3 runs from the conserved cysteine through the conserved F or W. A D gene is named only where the DNA matches it firmly. For some rows the clone size is stated as once, few or many, or as a class when expanded; others skip it.

clone_size,v_call,j_call,d_call,cdr3_aa,cdr3_nt
NA,TRBV19,TRBJ1-1,NA,CASSMGRYRDTEAFF,TGTGCCAGTAGTATGGGACGGTATCGCGACACTGAAGCTTTCTTT
NA,TRBV5-1,TRBJ1-3,TRBD1,CASSLGTGSGNTIYF,TGCGCCAGCAGCTTGGGGACAGGGTCTGGAAACACCATATATTTT
NA,TRBV7-9,TRBJ2-1,TRBD2,CASSLGGTNANNEQFF,TGTGCCAGCAGCCTCGGCGGGACTAACGCGAACAATGAGCAGTTCTTC
NA,TRBV6-5,TRBJ1-2,NA,CASSYSGSGYGYTF,TGTGCCAGCAGTTACTCTGGGAGCGGCTATGGCTACACCTTC
NA,TRBV6-2/TRBV6-3,TRBJ2-7,NA,CASSYTGTHFWQYF,TGTGCCAGCAGTTACACCGGGACCCACTTCTGGCAGTACTTC
NA,TRBV30,TRBJ2-7,NA,CAWSIGTNEQYF,TGTGCCTGGAGTATTGGGACGAACGAGCAGTACTTC
NA,TRBV5-1,TRBJ2-7,TRBD2,CASSTSSGSSYEQYF,TGCGCCAGCAGCACCTCTAGCGGGAGCTCCTACGAGCAGTACTTC
NA,TRBV5-4,TRBJ2-2,TRBD2,CASSTPSGTSGELFF,TGTGCCAGCAGCACACCTAGCGGGACCTCCGGGGAGCTGTTTTTT
NA,TRBV6-5,TRBJ1-2,NA,CASSRDASNHGYTF,TGTGCCAGCAGCAGGGACGCCTCAAACCATGGCTACACCTTC
NA,TRBV9,TRBJ2-3,NA,CASTGGAGASTDTQYF,TGTGCCAGTACTGGGGGGGCGGGCGCCTCCACAGATACGCAGTATTTT
NA,TRBV29-1,TRBJ2-1,TRBD2,CSVPRGAGGGTYNEQFF,TGCAGCGTTCCTAGGGGGGCGGGAGGAGGGACCTACAATGAGCAGTTCTTC
NA,TRBV21-1,TRBJ1-1,NA,CASSKRLTGAKTEAFF,TGTGCCAGCAGCAAACGGTTGACGGGGGCAAAGACTGAAGCTTTCTTT
NA,TRBV19,TRBJ1-1,NA,CASSMGGRNTEAFF,TGTGCCAGTAGTATGGGAGGGAGGAACACTGAAGCTTTCTTT
NA,TRBV14,TRBJ2-3,NA,CASSPTTAHTQYF,TGTGCCAGCAGCCCCACCACCGCGCATACGCAGTATTTT
NA,TRBV19,TRBJ1-5,NA,CASRKQGIGQPQHF,TGTGCCAGTAGAAAGCAGGGAATAGGTCAGCCCCAGCATTTT
NA,TRBV18,TRBJ1-2,TRBD1,CASSLEGQPLYGYTF,TGTGCCAGCTCACTTGAGGGACAGCCCCTCTATGGCTACACCTTC
NA,TRBV6-1,TRBJ2-7,TRBD2,CASSEVSPSGVRGYEQYF,TGTGCCAGCAGTGAAGTTAGCCCTAGCGGGGTCAGGGGGTACGAGCAGTACTTC
NA,TRBV7-6,TRBJ2-7,NA,CASSQGARYEQYF,TGTGCCAGCAGCCAAGGGGCGCGGTACGAGCAGTACTTC
NA,TRBV10-3,TRBJ1-6,NA,CAISSGGSETPLHF,TGTGCCATCAGCTCGGGGGGGTCTGAGACACCCCTCCACTTT
NA,TRBV3-1/TRBV3-2,TRBJ2-3,TRBD2,CASSQGPSGGATDTQYF,TGTGCCAGCAGCCAAGGGCCTAGCGGGGGGGCCACAGATACGCAGTATTTT
NA,TRBV3-1/TRBV3-2,TRBJ2-5,NA,CASTMARDQETQYF,TGTGCCAGCACCATGGCCAGGGACCAAGAGACCCAGTACTTC
NA,TRBV3-1/TRBV3-2,TRBJ1-1,NA,CASSPLVWGDTEAFF,TGTGCCAGCAGCCCACTTGTTTGGGGAGACACTGAAGCTTTCTTT
NA,TRBV5-6,TRBJ2-5,TRBD2,CASSHLTSGPQETQYF,TGTGCCAGCAGCCATCTGACTAGCGGGCCCCAAGAGACCCAGTACTTC
NA,TRBV5-6,TRBJ2-3,NA,CASSFKGITDTQYF,TGTGCCAGCAGCTTTAAGGGGATCACAGATACGCAGTATTTT
NA,TRBV15,TRBJ2-5,NA,CATSPLRGAETQYF,TGTGCCACCAGCCCCCTCCGGGGAGCAGAGACCCAGTACTTC
few,TRBV12-3/TRBV12-4,TRBJ1-2,NA,CASSTGPGYTF,TGTGCCAGCAGTACCGGACCTGGCTACACCTTC
NA,TRBV6-5,TRBJ2-1,NA,CASKDLGFYNEQFF,TGTGCCAGCAAAGACCTGGGGTTTTACAATGAGCAGTTCTTC
NA,TRBV3-1/TRBV3-2,TRBJ1-2,NA,CASSRGGGRTNYGYTF,TGTGCCAGCAGCCGGGGGGGTGGCCGAACTAACTATGGCTACACCTTC
NA,TRBV18,TRBJ2-2,TRBD2,CASSLPQGTSGTGELFF,TGTGCCAGCTCCCTGCCACAAGGGACTAGCGGGACTGGGGAGCTGTTTTTT
NA,TRBV4-1,TRBJ2-2,TRBD1,CASSPRQGTNTGELFF,TGCGCCAGCAGCCCACGACAGGGTACGAACACCGGGGAGCTGTTTTTT
NA,TRBV6-1,TRBJ2-7,TRBD2,CASSESSGVGAYEQYF,TGTGCCAGCAGTGAATCTAGCGGGGTGGGAGCCTACGAGCAGTACTTC
NA,TRBV24-1,TRBJ2-5,TRBD1,CATSEGTGQETQYF,TGTGCCACCAGTGAGGGGACAGGGCAAGAGACCCAGTACTTC
NA,TRBV12-3/TRBV12-4,TRBJ1-1,NA,CASTRTGGAFF,TGTGCCAGCACCCGGACCGGAGGAGCTTTCTTT
NA,TRBV2,TRBJ2-5,TRBD1,CASSELTGGAQETQYF,TGTGCCAGCAGTGAACTGACAGGGGGGGCACAAGAGACCCAGTACTTC
NA,TRBV19,TRBJ2-7,NA,CASSVYREEPYEQYF,TGTGCCAGTAGTGTATACAGGGAGGAACCCTACGAGCAGTACTTC
NA,TRBV5-6,TRBJ1-3,TRBD1,CASSLGLDRAGNTIYF,TGTGCCAGCAGCTTGGGACTCGACAGGGCTGGAAACACCATATATTTT
NA,TRBV29-1,TRBJ1-2,NA,CSVGTLGSRGYTF,TGCAGCGTCGGGACGCTCGGATCAAGGGGCTACACCTTC
NA,TRBV9,TRBJ2-7,NA,CASSVAPRYEQYF,TGTGCCAGCAGCGTAGCCCCCCGTTACGAGCAGTACTTC
once,TRBV27,TRBJ2-3,TRBD1,CASSHRDRSSPDTQYF,TGTGCCAGCAGTCACCGGGACAGGAGTTCCCCAGATACGCAGTATTTT
NA,TRBV6-5,TRBJ2-7,TRBD2,CASSYGPGGAGEQYF,TGTGCCAGCAGTTACGGTCCCGGGGGGGCGGGGGAGCAGTACTTC
NA,TRBV5-1,TRBJ2-3,TRBD1,CASSFGQGASTDTQYF,TGCGCCAGCAGCTTCGGACAGGGGGCATCCACAGATACGCAGTATTTT